Below, 19 T cell receptor beta chains from the same sample are listed, as sequenced in a study of PD-L1 blockade in urothelial cancer. The table came from immunoSEQ multiplex PCR; TCRdb's copy has only in-frame clones and leaves some out. Among about 88,000 clones listed, 85% to 95% were seen once. The specimen was PBMCs, collected around atezolizumab (anti-PD-L1) treatment. The source of these receptors is a man in his sixties with urothelial cancer.

This clone was seen a handful of times. This chain uses TRBV19 with TRBJ2-2; D is possibly TRBD1 (6 bases). This CDR3 spans 13 amino acids. Trimming removed 6 bases from V and 3 bases from J, with 8 bases in between. The germline V gene encodes CDR1 LNHDA and CDR2 SQIVND (reference sequence). The CDR3 spells CASSKGDTGELFF. CDR3 in DNA: TGTGCCAGTAGCAAGGGGGACACCGGGGAGCTGTTTTTT.

This clone has just a few counts. The chain has TRBV6-5 and TRBJ2-7, with a tentative D call TRBD2 (5 bases). The CDR3 loop spans 16 amino acids. Trimming took off 4 bases at V and 2 bases at J, with 18 bases between the two ends. The germline V gene encodes CDR1 MNHEY and CDR2 SVGAGI. The CDR3: CASSFSLRSGPYEQYF. Written as DNA, the CDR3 is TGTGCCAGCAGTTTCTCACTCCGGAGCGGCCCCTACGAGCAGTACTTC.

The chain employs TRBV7-2 and TRBJ2-3, with D perhaps matching TRBD2 (6 bases). Trimming took 1 base from V and 7 from J, leaving 15 bases between them. Germline CDR1 is SGHTA and CDR2 is FQGNSA. This CDR3 region has 15 residues. CDR3 DNA sequence: TGTGCCAGCAGCTTAGGACTAGGGTTTGTCAATACGCAGTATTTT. This gives the protein CASSLGLGFVNTQYF. Using reference TRBV7-2 and TRBJ2-3 for the parts outside the CDR3, the full variable domain is GAGVSQSPSNKVTEKGKDVELRCDPISGHTALYWYRQSLGQGLEFLIYFQGNSAPDKSGLPSDRFSAERTGGSVSTLTIQRTQQEDSAVYLCASSLGLGFVNTQYFGPGTRLTVL.

The genes are TRBV28 and TRBJ1-5; 9 bases line up with TRBD1. Trimming cost V 5 bases and J 4 bases; bases outside gene matches: 9. This CDR3 has 16 residues. Per germline, CDR1 MDHEN and CDR2 SYDVKM. The CDR3 nucleotides read TGTGCCAGCAGTCTCCTGACAGGGGGTGAGAATCAGCCCCAGCATTTT. Its translation is CASSLLTGGENQPQHF.

V gene TRBV4-2 combines with J gene TRBJ2-4, with D maybe TRBD2 (6 bases). This CDR3 region has 12 residues. Germline CDR1 is LGHNA and CDR2 is YNFKEQ. Trimming cost V 1 base and J 11 bases, with 9 bases left between them. The CDR3 DNA sequence: TGTGCCAGCAGCCAAGGGCGGGGAGTTCAGTACTTC. As protein: CASSQGRGVQYF.

The J gene is TRBJ1-5, the V gene TRBV28, with a tentative D call TRBD1 (5 bases). CDR1 is MDHEN, CDR2 SYDVKM, per germline. Trimming took 3 bases from V and 2 from J, leaving 11 bases between them. The CDR3 extends over 15 amino acids. In DNA form, the CDR3 reads TGTGCCAGCAGTTTCCCCGGGGGGGGCAATCAGCCCCAGCATTTT. It yields the protein CASSFPGGGNQPQHF.

This chain uses TRBV6-5 with TRBJ2-5, with 10 bases matching TRBD1. Trimming took 5 bases from V and 3 from J; bases not matched to a gene: 3. This CDR3 contains 14 residues. Germline V lookup: CDR1 MNHEY, CDR2 SVGAGI. The CDR3: CASSPGQGKETQYF. The CDR3 DNA reads TGTGCCAGCAGTCCGGGACAGGGGAAAGAGACCCAGTACTTC.

The chain links TRBV7-9 to TRBJ1-1; 7 bases agree with TRBD1. The germline CDR1 and CDR2 sequences are SEHNR and FQNEAQ (reference sequence). J gave up 1 base and V 0 bases, and 5 bases lay outside the gene matches. The CDR3 has 16 amino acids. CDR3 DNA: TGTGCCAGCAGCTTAGCGACGGGGGACAGGAACACTGAAGCTTTCTTT. It yields the protein CASSLATGDRNTEAFF.

The chain is built from TRBV7-3 and TRBJ2-1; 8 bases line up with TRBD2. J was trimmed by 1 base and V by 5 bases; bases with no gene match: 7. This CDR3 spans 16 amino acids. Germline V gene lookup returns CDR1 SGHTA and CDR2 FQGTGA. The CDR3 nucleotides read TGTGCCAGCAGCCCGGGGGGGGTGCGGTCCTACAATGAGCAGTTCTTC. Its translation: CASSPGGVRSYNEQFF. The complete variable domain, with remaining parts taken from reference TRBV7-3 and TRBJ2-1, reads GAGVSQTPSNKVTEKGKYVELRCDPISGHTALYWYRQSLGQGPEFLIYFQGTGAADDSGLPNDRFFAVRPEGSVSTLKIQRTERGDSAVYLCASSPGGVRSYNEQFFGPGTRLTVL.

Written as DNA, the CDR3 is TGTGCCAGCAGCTTAGCGTCCCCCAGCCAAGGGGGTGTCGAGCAGTACTTC. It specifies CASSLASPSQGGVEQYF. The chain uses TRBV7-6 and TRBJ2-7; perhaps TRBD1 as D (6 bases). Germline V gene lookup returns CDR1 SGHVS and CDR2 FNYEAQ. V was trimmed by 0 bases and J by 6 bases, leaving 21 bases between them. The CDR3 loop spans 17 amino acids. The full variable domain, rest sourced from reference TRBV7-6 and TRBJ2-7, is GAGVSQSPRYKVTKRGQDVALRCDPISGHVSLYWYRQALGQGPEFLTYFNYEAQQDKSGLPNDRFSAERPEGSISTLTIQRTEQRDSAMYRCASSLASPSQGGVEQYFGPGTRLTVT.

This clone was detected a few times. The chain has TRBV29-1 and TRBJ2-7, with D possibly matching TRBD2 (6 bases). With 1 base removed from V and 5 bases from J, the gap between germline ends came to 18 bases. The CDR3 length is 15 residues. Germline V gives CDR1 SQVTM, CDR2 ANQGSEA. CDR3 in DNA: TGCAGCGTTGAAGGCCCTTGGGGCGGGAAAAACGAGCAGTACTTC. Its protein product is CSVEGPWGGKNEQYF.

The CDR3 here is CASSTSAGLEQYF. DNA of the CDR3: TGTGCCAGCAGTACCTCCGCAGGGCTCGAGCAGTACTTC. This chain connects TRBV7-2 to TRBJ2-7; D possibly corresponds to TRBD1 (5 bases). V lost 6 bases and J 6 bases, leaving 15 bases between the germline ends. Germline CDR1 SGHTA, CDR2 FQGNSA. This CDR3 is 13 amino acids long.

The chain recombines TRBV7-9 with TRBJ2-1; 8 bases align to TRBD2. Germline V gene sequence: CDR1 SEHNR, CDR2 FQNEAQ (reference sequence). The trim removed 1 base at V and 10 bases at J, leaving 9 bases unmatched. The CDR3 runs to 15 residues. Here the CDR3 DNA reads TGTGCCAGCAGCTTAGGGGGCGGGGGGTCGGAGGAGCAGTTCTTC. Translating gives CASSLGGGGSEEQFF.

The chain links TRBV30 to TRBJ2-1; a weak D match, TRBD2 (6 bases). Per germline, CDR1 GTSNPN and CDR2 SVGIG (reference sequence). The CDR3 loop spans 13 amino acids. Between the trimmed V and J ends, which lost 4 bases and 2 bases, there was a span of 9 bases. CDR3 in amino acids: CAWTAGTYNEQFF. The DNA for the CDR3 is TGTGCCTGGACTGCGGGAACCTACAATGAGCAGTTCTTC.

The genes are TRBV25-1 and TRBJ2-7; 8 nucleotides match TRBD1. V trimming: 6 bases; J trimming: 2 bases; junction bases outside the gene matches: 3. The CDR3 length is 13 residues. Germline CDR1 and CDR2: MGHDK and SYGVNS. DNA for the CDR3: TGTGCCAGCAGGCCAGGGGGCACCTACGAGCAGTACTTC. The encoded protein is CASRPGGTYEQYF.

V usage is TRBV10-2 and J usage is TRBJ2-7; TRBD1 matches 12 bases. Germline V gene data show CDR1 as WSHSY and CDR2 as SAAADI. Germline trimming cut 8 bases from V and 5 bases from J; bases unmatched to any gene: 4. The CDR3 sequence is 13 residues long. CDR3 amino acids: CASSGTGGHEQYF. Here the CDR3 DNA reads TGCGCCAGCTCCGGGACAGGGGGCCACGAGCAGTACTTC.

The rearrangement links TRBV7-3 to TRBJ2-1; the match to TRBD2 covers 7 bases. The CDR3 has 16 residues. The germline gives CDR1 SGHTA, CDR2 FQGTGA. With V trimmed by 7 bases and J by 0 bases, 9 bases remained unmatched. The CDR3 here is CASNSLAPSSYNEQFF. The CDR3 DNA reads TGTGCCAGCAACTCACTAGCGCCTAGCTCCTACAATGAGCAGTTCTTC. The full variable domain, with the rest looked up from reference TRBV7-3 and TRBJ2-1, is GAGVSQTPSNKVTEKGKYVELRCDPISGHTALYWYRQSLGQGPEFLIYFQGTGAADDSGLPNDRFFAVRPEGSVSTLKIQRTERGDSAVYLCASNSLAPSSYNEQFFGPGTRLTVL.

This chain links TRBV9 with TRBJ1-4; 9 bases match TRBD1. V shed 4 bases and J 8 bases; nucleotides not matched to a gene: 9. Germline V gives CDR1 SGDLS, CDR2 YYNGEE. The CDR3 is 15 residues long. CDR3 sequence: CASSPGGQGREKLFF. CDR3 nucleotide sequence: TGTGCCAGCAGCCCAGGGGGACAGGGAAGAGAAAAACTGTTTTTT. The complete variable domain, with remaining parts taken from reference TRBV9 and TRBJ1-4, reads DSGVTQTPKHLITATGQRVTLRCSPRSGDLSVYWYQQSLDQGLQFLIQYYNGEERAKGNILERFSAQQFPDLHSELNLSSLELGDSALYFCASSPGGQGREKLFFGSGTQLSVL.

CDR3 residues: CASGATTYNEQFF. CDR3 DNA sequence: TGTGCCAGCGGCGCGACTACCTACAATGAGCAGTTCTTC. The chain couples TRBV6-5 to TRBJ2-1, with TRBD2 as a possible D gene (5 bases). V was shortened by 8 bases and J by 2 bases, with 10 bases between the two germline ends. Germline V lookup: CDR1 MNHEY, CDR2 SVGAGI. The CDR3 spans 13 residues.